The 27 T cell receptor beta chains below all came from one sample that was sequenced in a study of cytomegalovirus exposure and HLA in healthy donors (dated by TCRdb to about 2017). The library came from the immunoSEQ multiplex PCR assay. The table was pulled from immuneACCESS by TCRdb, which kept in-frame rearrangements only. Such tables lose some clones; where checked, under half of the loss comes from unresolved V genes, and the rest has no known cause. This sample holds over 150,000 clones; around nine tenths were observed only once. The ten largest clones capture 2% to 2.5% of the sample. The sample comprised PBMCs. Receptors were obtained from a woman aged 18-29 years in good health and CMV-seronegative.

About this clone itself: In the same sample, other DNA sequences code for this CDR3. This chain connects TRBV9 to TRBJ1-1, with a weak D call TRBD1 (5 bases). Looked up from germline, CDR1 is SGDLS and CDR2 is YYNGEE. V lost 0 bases and J lost 4, with 10 bases in between. This CDR3 has 14 amino acids. The chain's CDR3 is CASSVGSGGTEAFF. The CDR3 region has the DNA TGTGCCAGCAGCGTAGGGTCCGGGGGCACTGAAGCTTTCTTT. The full variable domain, rest sourced from reference TRBV9 and TRBJ1-1, is DSGVTQTPKHLITATGQRVTLRCSPRSGDLSVYWYQQSLDQGLQFLIQYYNGEERAKGNILERFSAQQFPDLHSELNLSSLELGDSALYFCASSVGSGGTEAFFGQGTRLTVV.

The chain combines TRBV4-3 with TRBJ2-4; 7 bases map to TRBD1. Germline V gene lookup returns CDR1 LGHNA and CDR2 YSLEER. The CDR3 has 16 residues. Trimming cost V 0 bases and J 5 bases; bases outside gene matches: 7. The CDR3 region has the DNA TGCGCCAGCAGCCAAGACCGGGGACAGAACCAAAACATTCAGTACTTC. As protein: CASSQDRGQNQNIQYF.

As DNA, the CDR3 is TGCGCCAGCAGCCCAGAGGTAGATACGCAGTATTTT. Its translation is CASSPEVDTQYF. The gene calls are TRBV5-1 and TRBJ2-3; no definite D call. The CDR3 is 12 amino acids. The ends were cut back, 4 bases at V and 5 bases at J, with 8 bases in the middle. The germline V gene has CDR1 SGHRS and CDR2 YFSETQ. The full variable domain, completed using reference TRBV5-1 and TRBJ2-3, is KAGVTQTPRYLIKTRGQQVTLSCSPISGHRSVSWYQQTPGQGLQFLFEYFSETQRNKGNFPGRFSGRQFSNSRSEMNVSTLELGDSALYLCASSPEVDTQYFGPGTRLTVL.

Here the CDR3 DNA reads TGTGCCAGCAGACGACTAGCGGGAGGGGCCAGCTCCTACAATGAGCAGTTCTTC. Its protein is CASRRLAGGASSYNEQFF. J is TRBJ2-1 and V is TRBV27, with 14 bases identical to TRBD2. Germline loops: CDR1 MNHEY, CDR2 SMNVEV (reference sequence). Losses at the gene ends were 6 bases for V and 0 bases for J; bases not matched to a gene: 7. The CDR3 contains 18 residues.

This clone came up a few times. The CDR3 loop is CASSPHFVGAGYTF. The CDR3 DNA reads as TGTGCCAGCTCACCACATTTCGTGGGGGCGGGCTACACCTTC. The chain recombines TRBV18 with TRBJ1-2; perhaps TRBD1 as D (6 bases). V gave up 1 base and J gave up 8 bases, with 14 bases separating them. This CDR3 has 14 residues. In germline, CDR1 is KGHSH, CDR2 LQKENI.

The V gene is TRBV2, the J gene TRBJ1-2; 8 nucleotides match TRBD1. With V trimmed by 5 bases and J by 2 bases, 7 bases remained unmatched. The V gene's germline CDR1 is SNHLY and CDR2 FYNNEI. The CDR3 contains 15 residues. DNA for the CDR3: TGTGCCAGCAGTTCCGCAGGGGGCGCAAACTATGGCTACACCTTC. This gives the protein CASSSAGGANYGYTF.

This clone was seen once. This chain joins TRBV13 and TRBJ1-1; possibly TRBD1 for D (5 bases). The germline V gene has CDR1 PRHDT and CDR2 FYEKMQ (reference sequence). The CDR3 contains 14 residues. The V end lost 6 bases, the J end lost 1 base, and 12 bases lay between the germline ends. The CDR3, as DNA: TGTGCCAGCAGGTACCCGACAGCGAACACTGAAGCTTTCTTT. Encoded protein: CASRYPTANTEAFF. Supplemented by reference TRBV13 and TRBJ1-1, the full variable domain reads AAGVIQSPRHLIKEKRETATLKCYPIPRHDTVYWYQQGPGQDPQFLISFYEKMQSDKGSIPDRFSAQQFSDYHSELNMSSLELGDSALYFCASRYPTANTEAFFGQGTRLTVV.

The V and J genes are TRBV4-2 and TRBJ1-1, with D possibly being TRBD1 (5 bases). Germline CDR1 reads LGHNA; CDR2 reads YNFKEQ. This CDR3 has 17 residues. Trimming took 1 base from V and 1 from J, leaving 16 bases between them. The CDR3, as DNA: TGTGCCAGCAGCCAAGTTGGGGTTCGCGACAGGAACACTGAAGCTTTCTTT. It yields the protein CASSQVGVRDRNTEAFF.

This clone was seen only once. The chain is built from TRBV2 and TRBJ2-1; 8 bases are shared with TRBD2. The CDR3 contains 13 residues. V was clipped by 9 bases and J by 15 bases; unmatched bases: 16. Germline-derived CDR1 and CDR2 are SNHLY and FYNNEI. This CDR3 is CASHLATSVGGFF. CDR3 nucleotide sequence: TGTGCCAGTCATTTAGCGACTAGCGTTGGCGGGTTCTTC.

This clone was seen at least ten times. The chain joins TRBV7-3 to TRBJ1-2; D may be TRBD1 (5 bases). Germline V gene lookup returns CDR1 SGHTA and CDR2 FQGTGA. The V end lost 5 bases, the J end lost 8 bases, and 18 bases lay between the germline ends. The CDR3 spans 14 residues. The CDR3 loop is CASSPSGGVRGYTF. DNA for the CDR3: TGTGCCAGCAGCCCCTCGGGGGGGGTACGAGGCTACACCTTC. Supplemented by reference TRBV7-3 and TRBJ1-2, the full variable domain reads GAGVSQTPSNKVTEKGKYVELRCDPISGHTALYWYRQSLGQGPEFLIYFQGTGAADDSGLPNDRFFAVRPEGSVSTLKIQRTERGDSAVYLCASSPSGGVRGYTFGSGTRLTVV.

The chain carries TRBV15 and TRBJ2-5, with TRBD2 matching over 10 bases. The length of the CDR3 is 18 residues. The V segment lost 0 bases and the J segment 5 bases; nucleotides outside the gene matches: 12. The germline CDR1 and CDR2 sequences are LNHNV and YYDKDF (reference sequence). The CDR3 loop reads CATSRDLPASGRWETQYF. In DNA, the CDR3 is TGTGCCACCAGCAGAGATCTGCCTGCTAGCGGGAGATGGGAGACCCAGTACTTC.

The rearrangement links TRBV13 to TRBJ2-7, with 8 bases matching TRBD2. The J segment lost 5 bases and the V segment lost 3 bases, leaving 12 bases of the junction unmatched. CDR1 is PRHDT and CDR2 is FYEKMQ in the germline V gene (reference sequence). CDR3 length: 16 residues. Written as DNA, the CDR3 is TGTGCCAGCAGCTTGGGGCGGGGTAGCGGGATTGACGAGCAGTACTTC. Its protein is CASSLGRGSGIDEQYF.

This clone occurred a few times. V and J are TRBV7-2 and TRBJ1-3; TRBD1 aligns across 8 bases. The CDR3 extends over 16 amino acids. The germline gives CDR1 SGHTA, CDR2 FQGNSA. V was clipped by 5 bases and J by 3 bases; unmatched bases: 9. The CDR3 DNA is TGTGCCAGCAGCCCCCAGGGGGCCGGTGGTGGAAACACCATATATTTT. Translated, it gives CASSPQGAGGGNTIYF.

This clone was observed a single time. This chain uses TRBV10-1 with TRBJ2-7, with 8 bases that match TRBD1. Germline-derived CDR1 and CDR2 are WNHNN and SYGVQD (reference sequence). There are 13 residues in the CDR3. V shed 5 bases, J shed 5 bases, and the junction held 5 bases outside the gene matches. The CDR3 DNA is TGCGCCAGCAGTCCAGGGGGCCGCGACGAGCAGTACTTC. Protein product: CASSPGGRDEQYF.

The chain joins TRBV2 to TRBJ2-7, with D possibly being TRBD2 (7 bases). CDR3 length: 17 amino acids. The V end lost 4 bases, the J end lost 0 bases, and 19 bases lay between the germline ends. Per the germline V gene, CDR1 is SNHLY and CDR2 is FYNNEI. The CDR3 reads CASSGRGRESRSYEQYF. The CDR3 DNA follows: TGTGCCAGCAGTGGACGGGGGCGGGAGAGTCGCTCCTACGAGCAGTACTTC.

This chain links TRBV7-2 with TRBJ2-7; D not certain. Trimming took off 2 bases at V and 3 bases at J, with 14 bases between the two ends. The CDR3 consists of 15 residues. Germline loops: CDR1 SGHTA, CDR2 FQGNSA. The CDR3 DNA reads TGTGCCAGCAGCTTATACCATCCGACTCTCTACGAGCAGTACTTC. Translated, it gives CASSLYHPTLYEQYF.

CDR3 coding DNA: TGTGCCAGTAGTATTCTTACCCAGGGGAGAGAGCAGCCCCAGCATTTT. This sequence encodes CASSILTQGREQPQHF. The rearrangement links TRBV19 to TRBJ1-5; a possible D gene is TRBD1 (6 bases). CDR3 length: 16 amino acids. V was pared by 3 bases and J by 7 bases, with 19 bases between. Germline V gene lookup returns CDR1 LNHDA and CDR2 SQIVND (reference sequence).

This clone has more than one count but fewer than ten. This sequence joins TRBV6-5 and TRBJ1-2; 10 bases line up with TRBD1. Germline V gene sequence: CDR1 MNHEY, CDR2 SVGAGI. V trimming: 7 bases; J trimming: 4 bases; junction bases outside the gene matches: 9. The CDR3 is made up of 15 amino acids. The CDR3 region is CASMTGGGSAYGYTF. The CDR3 nucleotides are TGTGCCAGCATGACAGGGGGCGGTTCGGCCTATGGCTACACCTTC.

The chain joins TRBV7-9 to TRBJ2-7; 14 bases map to TRBD2. The CDR3 contains 15 residues. V lost 1 base to trimming and J lost 6 bases; unmatched junction nucleotides: 2. Germline V lookup: CDR1 SEHNR, CDR2 FQNEAQ (reference sequence). The CDR3 is CASSLGLAGGPEQYF. CDR3 in DNA: TGTGCCAGCAGCTTAGGACTAGCGGGGGGGCCCGAGCAGTACTTC.

This chain uses TRBV4-3 with TRBJ1-1; possible D gene TRBD1, 5 bases. Germline V CDR1 and CDR2: LGHNA, YSLEER. The CDR3 consists of 16 residues. Trimming took 0 bases from V and 5 from J, leaving 16 bases between them. The CDR3, as DNA: TGCGCCAGCAGCCAAGAACTGGTGGGGCGTCTAACTGAAGCTTTCTTT. This translates into CASSQELVGRLTEAFF.

The V gene is TRBV6-5, the J gene TRBJ1-1, with D unclear. Germline V CDR1 and CDR2: MNHEY, SVGAGI. The CDR3 runs 13 residues. V was shortened by 7 bases and J by 2 bases, with 11 bases between the two germline ends. In nucleotides, the CDR3 is TGTGCCAGCAACTTAGATAAAAACACTGAAGCTTTCTTT. This gives the protein CASNLDKNTEAFF.

As concerns this clone: At the DNA level, this CDR3 is encoded by other sequences in the same sample as well. This chain joins TRBV19 and TRBJ1-1; 7 nucleotides line up with TRBD1. V lost 2 bases, J lost 3 bases, and 3 bases stayed unmatched. This CDR3 contains 14 residues. Germline CDR1 reads LNHDA; CDR2 reads SQIVND (reference sequence). CDR3 coding DNA: TGTGCCAGTAGTATATCGACAGGGTACACTGAAGCTTTCTTT. Translated: CASSISTGYTEAFF.

DNA of the CDR3: TGTGCTACTGCCGGGACAGATACCTACAATGAGCAGTTCTTC. Protein sequence: CATAGTDTYNEQFF. The genes are TRBV5-4 and TRBJ2-1, with TRBD1 matching over 7 bases. The CDR3 runs to 14 residues. Germline V lookup: CDR1 SGHNT, CDR2 YYREEE (reference sequence).

This clone appeared a few times. This chain links TRBV5-1 with TRBJ2-7; no definite D call. The CDR3 has 13 residues. V lost 0 bases to trimming and J lost 5 bases, with 9 bases between them. Germline loops: CDR1 SGHRS, CDR2 YFSETQ. The CDR3 protein is CASSLDSVDEQYF. CDR3 DNA sequence: TGCGCCAGCAGCTTGGACTCTGTAGACGAGCAGTACTTC.

This chain uses TRBV9 with TRBJ2-2; TRBD1 matches 7 bases. V shed 2 bases and J 9 bases; nucleotides not matched to a gene: 4. Germline loops: CDR1 SGDLS, CDR2 YYNGEE. The CDR3 is 13 residues long. CDR3 sequence reads: CASSVWDSRELFF. The CDR3 DNA reads as TGTGCCAGCAGCGTTTGGGACAGTCGGGAGCTGTTTTTT.

The chain joins TRBV7-9 to TRBJ2-7; D not resolved. Between the trimmed V and J ends, which lost 3 bases and 2 bases, there was a span of 11 bases. This CDR3 region has 14 residues. Germline CDR1 SEHNR, CDR2 FQNEAQ (reference sequence). CDR3 loop: CASSLGASPYEQYF. For the CDR3, the DNA is TGTGCCAGCAGCTTGGGCGCGTCTCCCTACGAGCAGTACTTC.

About this clone: This same CDR3 is encoded by further DNA sequences in the sample. The chain carries TRBV20-1 and TRBJ1-1; D ambiguous. Trimming cost V 3 bases and J 3 bases, with 5 bases left between them. The CDR3 totals 11 residues. The germline CDR1 and CDR2 sequences are DFQATT and SNEGSKA (reference sequence). CDR3 protein: CSASRDTEAFF. As DNA, the CDR3 is TGCAGTGCTAGTAGAGACACTGAAGCTTTCTTT.